The clone carrying this T cell receptor (beta chain) has at least ten counts. Its target is unknown. This entry is derived from a study of human T cells and chemical hapten exposure. General study findings and limits: Large CDR3 similarity clusters arose significantly more often from expanded TCRs than from controls.

CDR3 length: 15 residues. The germline gives CDR1 MNHEY, CDR2 SMNVEV (reference sequence). V lost 5 bases, J lost 2 bases, and 16 bases lay in between. Separate cDNA molecules received unique molecular identifiers, which the library attached to them. TCRdb re-called the RACE reads through MiXCR, storing one row per CDR3 protein. The sample has roughly 380,000 distinct CDR3 sequences; less than 6.5% are singletons. Time point here: pre-sensitization, week 0. Treatment: therapeutic diphenylcyclopropenone sensitization with weekly scalp DPC. Unseparated into fractions, whole blood served as the source from which total RNA was extracted.

This receptor was taken from a woman between 50 and 59 years old with alopecia areata. Some clones in this sample may be carry-over from other donors' samples. Sequencing was performed on whole blood, taken in connection with sensitization to the hapten diphenylcyclopropenone (DPC). This chain connects TRBV27 to TRBJ2-7; no firm D call. The CDR3 protein is CASSPVSSAPYEQYF. In nucleotides, the CDR3 is TGTGCCAGCAGTCCCGTCTCCTCTGCCCCCTACGAGCAGTACTTC.